A selection of T cell receptor beta chains follows, all from one sample in a study of OX40 agonist ivuxolimab in advanced cancers. The protocol was immunoSEQ multiplex PCR, while the TCRdb copy is restricted to in-frame clones and leaves out a portion. This table holds 25,000 to 35,000 clones, approximately 90% found once. Sequenced here: CD4+ or CD8+ T cells sorted from blood, sampled in a trial of the OX40 agonist ivuxolimab. The origin of the receptors is an adult with an advanced solid tumor such as melanoma, head and neck, liver or kidney cancer. CDR3s include the opening cysteine and the closing phenylalanine or tryptophan. A D gene is named only where the DNA matches it firmly. Size values are once, few and many counts, or a class for expanded clones, and some rows have none.

J | V | size | D | DNA | CDR3
TRBJ2-7 | TRBV4-1 | - | TRBD1 | TGCGCCAGCAGCCTCGACATGGGACAGGCCTACGAGCAGTACTTC | CASSLDMGQAYEQYF
TRBJ1-4 | TRBV28 | - | - | TGTGCCAGCAGTTCTCGGACCCTAGCAACTAATGAAAAACTGTTTTTT | CASSSRTLATNEKLFF
TRBJ2-7 | TRBV5-4 | - | TRBD1 | TGTGCCAGCAGCCCTGGACAGGGGGCTTACGAGCAGTACTTC | CASSPGQGAYEQYF
TRBJ1-5 | TRBV28 | once | - | TGTGCCAGCAACCCCGCGGGTAGCAATCAGCCCCAGCATTTT | CASNPAGSNQPQHF
TRBJ2-1 | TRBV6-1 | once | - | TGTGCCAGCAGTGATCAGGGACACAATGAGCAGTTCTTC | CASSDQGHNEQFF
TRBJ2-7 | TRBV28 | - | - | TGTGCCAGCAGTTTGGACTTGAGTGGGCTCCTATCCGAGCAGTACTTC | CASSLDLSGLLSEQYF
TRBJ1-5 | TRBV5-6 | - | TRBD1 | TGTGCCAGCAGCTTGGGCCCCGGGACAGGGGCGCATCAGCCCCAGCATTTT | CASSLGPGTGAHQPQHF
TRBJ2-2 | TRBV15 | - | - | TGTGCCACCAGCATAACGGCGGCGAACACCGGGGAGCTGTTTTTT | CATSITAANTGELFF
TRBJ2-7 | TRBV14 | - | TRBD1 | TGTGCCAGCAGCTCACTCCGGGACAGAGCCTACGAGCAGTACTTC | CASSSLRDRAYEQYF
TRBJ2-7 | TRBV5-6 | - | - | TGTGCCAGCAGCTTGGGGGCCTACGAGCAGTACTTC | CASSLGAYEQYF
TRBJ2-2 | TRBV30 | - | - | TGTGCCTGGAGAATTGGGGGTAGCGGGGAGCTGTTTTTT | CAWRIGGSGELFF
TRBJ2-1 | TRBV6-5 | - | TRBD2 | TGTGCCAGCAGTAGCGGGAGCTCCTACAATGAGCAGTTCTTC | CASSSGSSYNEQFF
TRBJ1-2 | TRBV6-5 | - | TRBD1 | TGTGCCAGCAGTTGGGGCAGGGGGCGCCAAAACTATGGCTACACCTTC | CASSWGRGRQNYGYTF
TRBJ2-5 | TRBV27 | - | TRBD1 | TGTGCCAGCAGTTTATGGGGACAGAGCGAAGAGACCCAGTACTTC | CASSLWGQSEETQYF